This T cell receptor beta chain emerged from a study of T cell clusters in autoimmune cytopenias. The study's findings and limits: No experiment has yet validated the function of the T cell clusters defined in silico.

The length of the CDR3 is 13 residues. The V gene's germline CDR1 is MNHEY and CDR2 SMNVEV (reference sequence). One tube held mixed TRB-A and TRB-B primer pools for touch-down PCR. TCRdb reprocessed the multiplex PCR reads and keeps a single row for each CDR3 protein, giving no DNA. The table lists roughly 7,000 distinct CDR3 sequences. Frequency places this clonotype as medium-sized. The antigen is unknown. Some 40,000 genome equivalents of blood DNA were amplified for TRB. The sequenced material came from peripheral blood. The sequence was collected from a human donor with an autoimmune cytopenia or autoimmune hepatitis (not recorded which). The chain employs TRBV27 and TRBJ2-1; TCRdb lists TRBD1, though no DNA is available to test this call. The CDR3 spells CASRGDRDNEQFF.